This entry lists 23 T cell receptor beta chains sequenced from one sample in a study of pediatric ulcerative colitis. The rectum was sampled with one to two pinch biopsies at colonoscopy. Generated by immunoSEQ multiplex PCR, the TCRdb table keeps only in-frame clones and is missing some. The sample lists roughly 17,000 clones; around 70% were seen once. Input material: gut tissue. The receptors here all came from a girl aged 10 to 17 with moderate ulcerative colitis.

The chain links TRBV6-4 to TRBJ2-3; D is perhaps TRBD2 (6 bases). V was shortened by 6 bases and J by 0 bases, with 10 bases between the two germline ends. The germline gives CDR1 MRHNA, CDR2 SNTAGT. The CDR3 length is 14 residues. The CDR3, as DNA: TGTGCCAGCAGGACTAGGTTTAGCACAGATACGCAGTATTTT. Translating gives CASRTRFSTDTQYF.

This chain connects TRBV27 to TRBJ2-7, with TRBD2 identical over 13 bases. The CDR3 is 16 amino acids. Per the germline V gene, CDR1 is MNHEY and CDR2 is SMNVEV (reference sequence). With 0 bases clipped from V and 9 bases from J, the junction kept 8 bases outside the gene matches. CDR3 in DNA: TGTGCCAGCAGTTTATCGACTTTACTAGCGGGAGGGAGGCAGTACTTC. Translated: CASSLSTLLAGGRQYF.

This clone has only one observation. The rearrangement uses TRBV5-8 and TRBJ2-7; D is possibly TRBD1 (6 bases). V lost 1 base and J 7 bases, leaving 15 bases between the germline ends. Germline loops: CDR1 SGHTS, CDR2 YDEGEE. This CDR3 comprises 14 residues. This chain's CDR3 is CASSLNGQHHEQYF. CDR3 in DNA: TGTGCCAGCAGCTTGAACGGACAGCATCATGAGCAGTACTTC.

This clone was picked up one time. This rearrangement joins TRBV6-1 to TRBJ1-3; 9 positions match TRBD1. CDR3 length: 13 residues. Germline CDR1 reads MNHNS; CDR2 reads SASEGT. The DNA for the CDR3 is TGTGTATCGGACAGGGGATTTGGAAACACCATATATTTT. Amino acids: CVSDRGFGNTIYF.

V gene TRBV5-8 combines with J gene TRBJ1-1, with 11 bases lining up with TRBD1. V lost 3 bases to trimming and J lost 5 bases; unmatched junction nucleotides: 12. The germline CDR1 and CDR2 sequences are SGHTS and YDEGEE. The CDR3 covers 17 residues. The CDR3 spells CASSSYRDRGRRTEAFF. CDR3 bases: TGTGCCAGCAGCTCATACCGGGACAGGGGGAGACGGACTGAAGCTTTCTTT.

CDR3 sequence reads: CASDALEGHDEQFF. The CDR3, as DNA: TGTGCCAGCGACGCACTAGAAGGGCACGATGAGCAGTTCTTC. V is TRBV28 and J is TRBJ2-1; tentative D call: TRBD2 (5 bases). This CDR3 contains 14 residues. Germline CDR1 reads MDHEN; CDR2 reads SYDVKM. With 8 bases removed from V and 8 bases from J, the gap between germline ends came to 19 bases.

The V and J genes are TRBV7-9 and TRBJ2-1; D call uncertain. Germline V CDR1 and CDR2: SEHNR, FQNEAQ (reference sequence). CDR3 size: 14 residues. The V end was cut by 1 base, the J end by 1 base, with 5 bases between. CDR3 protein: CASSLEVSYNEQFF. In DNA form, the CDR3 reads TGTGCCAGCAGCTTAGAGGTATCCTACAATGAGCAGTTCTTC.

This clone was counted once. The V and J genes are TRBV5-1 and TRBJ2-7, with 13 bases that match TRBD2. The CDR3 loop spans 17 amino acids. The V gene end was trimmed by 4 bases and the J gene end by 5 bases; junction bases not matched to a gene: 12. In germline, CDR1 is SGHRS, CDR2 YFSETQ. The CDR3 region is CASSKNTGTSGRDEQYF. The CDR3 DNA is TGCGCCAGCAGCAAAAACACAGGCACTAGCGGGAGGGACGAGCAGTACTTC.

The chain recombines TRBV2 with TRBJ2-7; tentative D call: TRBD2 (6 bases). This CDR3 is 15 amino acids long. Germline loops: CDR1 SNHLY, CDR2 FYNNEI. V was cut by 0 bases and J by 1 base, with 10 bases left in between. This CDR3 reads CASSEAGRGSYEQYF. The CDR3 nucleotides read TGTGCCAGCAGTGAAGCCGGGAGAGGGTCCTACGAGCAGTACTTC.

V and J are TRBV7-3 and TRBJ2-2, with TRBD2 matching 12 bases. V gave up 2 bases and J gave up 4 bases; unmatched junction bases: 2. Germline CDR1 is SGHTA and CDR2 is FQGTGA. CDR3 length: 16 amino acids. For the CDR3, the DNA is TGTGCCAGCAGCTTACTGACTAGCGGGAGCACCGGGGAGCTGTTTTTT. Translating gives CASSLLTSGSTGELFF.

This chain links TRBV2 with TRBJ1-5, with 9 bases aligning to TRBD1. CDR3 length equals 15 residues. With V trimmed by 4 bases and J by 7 bases, 8 bases remained unmatched. CDR1 and CDR2 (germline): SNHLY, FYNNEI. The CDR3 protein is CASSASGQGQQPQHF. The CDR3 bases are TGTGCCAGCAGTGCATCGGGACAGGGTCAACAGCCCCAGCATTTT.

The table lists this clone with a few counts. For the CDR3, the DNA is TGTGCCAGCAGCGTAGAGTTTGGGGCAGGGAATTCACCCCTCCACTTT. Translating it yields CASSVEFGAGNSPLHF. V is TRBV9 and J is TRBJ1-6; a possible D gene is TRBD1 (5 bases). V dropped 0 bases and J dropped 7 bases, with 14 bases sitting between them. The CDR3 has 16 residues. Per germline, CDR1 SGDLS and CDR2 YYNGEE. The whole variable domain, filled in from reference TRBV9 and TRBJ1-6, reads DSGVTQTPKHLITATGQRVTLRCSPRSGDLSVYWYQQSLDQGLQFLIQYYNGEERAKGNILERFSAQQFPDLHSELNLSSLELGDSALYFCASSVEFGAGNSPLHFGNGTRLTVT.

This rearrangement joins TRBV6-1 to TRBJ1-2; TRBD1 aligns across 7 bases. This CDR3 spans 16 amino acids. Germline V gene data show CDR1 as MNHNS and CDR2 as SASEGT. The ends lost 2 bases at V and 5 bases at J; junction bases unmatched: 11. The CDR3 sequence is CASSERAGTEGYGYTF. Written as DNA, the CDR3 is TGTGCCAGCAGTGAAAGAGCCGGGACAGAGGGATATGGCTACACCTTC.

The chain links TRBV19 to TRBJ2-1, with D perhaps matching TRBD1 or TRBD2 (5 bases each). Trimming took off 7 bases at V and 0 bases at J, with 13 bases between the two ends. The CDR3 is 15 residues long. Looked up from germline, CDR1 is LNHDA and CDR2 is SQIVND (reference sequence). DNA for the CDR3: TGTGCCAGTACCCTCACTGGGGGCTCCTACAATGAGCAGTTCTTC. Its translation: CASTLTGGSYNEQFF. Looking up the rest from reference TRBV19 and TRBJ2-1 gives the full variable domain: DGGITQSPKYLFRKEGQNVTLSCEQNLNHDAMYWYRQDPGQGLRLIYYSQIVNDFQKGDIAEGYSVSREKKESFPLTVTSAQKNPTAFYLCASTLTGGSYNEQFFGPGTRLTVL.

There are a few counts of this clone. The gene calls are TRBV2 and TRBJ2-3; no reliable D call. CDR3 length: 16 residues. V was trimmed by 4 bases and J by 0 bases, leaving 14 bases between them. CDR1 and CDR2 (germline): SNHLY, FYNNEI. The CDR3 protein is CASSVLSAYSTDTQYF. CDR3 coding DNA: TGTGCCAGCAGTGTATTGAGCGCCTATAGCACAGATACGCAGTATTTT.

This clone was recorded only once. The chain couples TRBV6-4 to TRBJ2-3; D gene uncertain. CDR3 size: 13 residues. Germline V gene lookup returns CDR1 MRHNA and CDR2 SNTAGT. The germline V and J ends were trimmed by 0 bases and 3 bases, with 4 bases remaining between them. The CDR3 coding sequence is TGTGCCAGCAGTGACTCGACTACAGATACGCAGTATTTT. Translation: CASSDSTTDTQYF.

The V gene is TRBV19, the J gene TRBJ1-3; D not resolved. CDR1 and CDR2 (germline): LNHDA, SQIVND (reference sequence). Between the trimmed V and J ends, which lost 5 bases and 4 bases, there was a span of 12 bases. The CDR3 totals 14 residues. CDR3 amino acids: CASSLHGVGNTIYF. CDR3 coding DNA: TGTGCCAGTAGTTTACACGGGGTCGGAAACACCATATATTTT. Filled out from reference TRBV19 and TRBJ1-3, the complete variable domain reads DGGITQSPKYLFRKEGQNVTLSCEQNLNHDAMYWYRQDPGQGLRLIYYSQIVNDFQKGDIAEGYSVSREKKESFPLTVTSAQKNPTAFYLCASSLHGVGNTIYFGEGSWLTVV.

This clone has only a few counts. The rearrangement uses TRBV6-1 and TRBJ1-1; D perhaps matches TRBD1 (5 bases). The germline V gene has CDR1 MNHNS and CDR2 SASEGT. V lost 0 bases to trimming and J lost 10 bases, with 12 bases between them. The CDR3 contains 13 residues. In DNA, the CDR3 is TGTGCCAGCAGTGAAGCGTCCGGGAGGGGAGCTTTCTTT. Its protein product is CASSEASGRGAFF.

V gene TRBV2 combines with J gene TRBJ1-1; 10 nucleotides match TRBD1. V lost 7 bases, J lost 0 bases, and 8 bases stayed unmatched. The CDR3 contains 16 residues. The germline CDR1 and CDR2 sequences are SNHLY and FYNNEI. The DNA of the CDR3 is TGTGCCAGCAAACCCGGGACAGGGGACATGAACACTGAAGCTTTCTTT. Residues: CASKPGTGDMNTEAFF. The full variable domain, completed using reference TRBV2 and TRBJ1-1, is EPEVTQTPSHQVTQMGQEVILRCVPISNHLYFYWYRQILGQKVEFLVSFYNNEISEKSEIFDDQFSVERPDGSNFTLKIRSTKLEDSAMYFCASKPGTGDMNTEAFFGQGTRLTVV.

This clone occurred once. The gene calls are TRBV7-8 and TRBJ2-7; D tentatively reads TRBD1 or TRBD2 (6 bases each). From germline, CDR1 is SGHVS and CDR2 FQNEAQ. Trimming pared 5 bases from V and 7 bases from J, leaving 18 bases between. The CDR3 is 14 amino acids. In DNA form, the CDR3 reads TGTGCCAGCAGCCCAGGTGGGGGGCGTAGGGAGCAGTACTTC. This translates into CASSPGGGRREQYF.

This clone was seen a few times. This sequence joins TRBV9 and TRBJ2-1, with 9 positions matching TRBD1. Looked up from germline, CDR1 is SGDLS and CDR2 is YYNGEE. V lost 4 bases to trimming and J lost 5 bases; unmatched junction nucleotides: 13. This CDR3 spans 17 amino acids. The CDR3 DNA reads as TGTGCCAGCAGCAGTCCACGGGGGGACAGGGCGAACAATGAGCAGTTCTTC. The encoded protein is CASSSPRGDRANNEQFF.

V usage is TRBV28 and J usage is TRBJ1-1, with D perhaps TRBD1 (5 bases). The germline gives CDR1 MDHEN, CDR2 SYDVKM. The length of the CDR3 is 13 residues. The ends were cut back, 3 bases at V and 1 base at J, with 6 bases in the middle. CDR3 DNA sequence: TGTGCCAGCAGTTTGACAGCGAACACTGAAGCTTTCTTT. This translates into CASSLTANTEAFF.

The chain has TRBV28 and TRBJ2-7, with D possibly TRBD1 on 6 matching bases. V gave up 5 bases and J gave up 4 bases, with 15 bases separating them. This CDR3 contains 14 residues. In germline, CDR1 is MDHEN, CDR2 SYDVKM. This CDR3 reads CASSLTGTHYEQYF. The DNA for the CDR3 is TGTGCCAGCAGTCTCACCGGGACACATTACGAGCAGTACTTC. Complete variable domain (other parts from reference TRBV28 and TRBJ2-7): DVKVTQSSRYLVKRTGEKVFLECVQDMDHENMFWYRQDPGLGLRLIYFSYDVKMKEKGDIPEGYSVSREKKERFSLILESASTNQTSMYLCASSLTGTHYEQYFGPGTRLTVT.